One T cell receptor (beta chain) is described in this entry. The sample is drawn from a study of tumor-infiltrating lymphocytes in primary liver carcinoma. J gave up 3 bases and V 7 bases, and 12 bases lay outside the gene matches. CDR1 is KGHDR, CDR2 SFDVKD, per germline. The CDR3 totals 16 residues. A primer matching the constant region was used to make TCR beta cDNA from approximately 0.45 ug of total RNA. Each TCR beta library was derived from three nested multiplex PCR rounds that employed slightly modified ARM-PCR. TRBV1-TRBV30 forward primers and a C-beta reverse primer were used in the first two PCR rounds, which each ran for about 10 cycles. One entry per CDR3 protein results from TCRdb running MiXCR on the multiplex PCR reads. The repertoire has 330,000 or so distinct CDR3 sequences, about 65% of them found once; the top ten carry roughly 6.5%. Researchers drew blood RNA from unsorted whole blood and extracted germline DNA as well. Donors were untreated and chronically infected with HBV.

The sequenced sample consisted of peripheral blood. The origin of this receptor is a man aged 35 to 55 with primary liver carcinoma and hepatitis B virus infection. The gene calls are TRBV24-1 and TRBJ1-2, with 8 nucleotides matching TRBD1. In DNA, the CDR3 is TGTGCCACCAGCCCAGGGGGCTCTTCATCGTACTATGGCTACACCTTC. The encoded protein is CATSPGGSSSYYGYTF.